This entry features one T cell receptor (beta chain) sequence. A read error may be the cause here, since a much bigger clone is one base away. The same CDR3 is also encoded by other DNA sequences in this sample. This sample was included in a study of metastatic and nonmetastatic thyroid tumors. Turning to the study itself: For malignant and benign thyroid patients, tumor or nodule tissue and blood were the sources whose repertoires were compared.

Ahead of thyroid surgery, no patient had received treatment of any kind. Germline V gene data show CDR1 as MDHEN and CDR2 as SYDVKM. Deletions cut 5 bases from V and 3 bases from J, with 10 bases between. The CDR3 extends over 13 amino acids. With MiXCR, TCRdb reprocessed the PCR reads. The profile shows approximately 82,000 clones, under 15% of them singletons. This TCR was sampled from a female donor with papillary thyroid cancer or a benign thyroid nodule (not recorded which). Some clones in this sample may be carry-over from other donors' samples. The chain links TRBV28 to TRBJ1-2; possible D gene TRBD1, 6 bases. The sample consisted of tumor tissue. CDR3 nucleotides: TGTGCCAGCAGTCCAACAGGGCACTATGGCTACACCTTC. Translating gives CASSPTGHYGYTF.